The rows below give T cell receptor beta chains drawn from one sample of a study of blood T cell repertoires in COVID-19. The method was immunoSEQ multiplex PCR; TCRdb's version includes in-frame clones alone and lacks a portion of them. This sample yields about 130,000 clones, of which approximately 81% are seen a single time; around 5.2% belongs to the top ten. Sequencing input: peripheral blood. The receptors stem from a man aged 55 to 70 with acute or convalescent COVID-19. CDR3s include the opening cysteine and the closing phenylalanine or tryptophan. A D gene is named only where the DNA matches it firmly. Not all rows give a size; the values are once, few, many and, for expanded clones, a class.

TGTGCCAGCTCCGCAGGGGGCACTCAGCCCCAGCATTTT,CASSAGGTQPQHF,TRBV18,TRBD1,few,TRBJ1-5
TGCGCCAGCAGCCTGTACAGGGGTCGCGGTGAAAAACTGTTTTTT,CASSLYRGRGEKLFF,TRBV5-1,TRBD1,few,TRBJ1-4
TGTGCCAGCAGCCCAACGGGAGTGCGGGTTGAAAAACTGTTTTTT,CASSPTGVRVEKLFF,TRBV3-1/TRBV3-2,.,once,TRBJ1-4
TGTGCCAGCAGCGATCCCTCCATGGCGGGAGGTCGGGACGAGCAGTACTTC,CASSDPSMAGGRDEQYF,TRBV2,TRBD2,.,TRBJ2-7
TGTGCCAGCAGTTCAACCGGGACAGGGAAACTAGCCAAAAACATTCAGTACTTC,CASSSTGTGKLAKNIQYF,TRBV27,TRBD1,.,TRBJ2-4
TGTGCCAGCTCACCACCCGGGGTGGGCTCTGGGGCCAACGTCCTGACTTTC,CASSPPGVGSGANVLTF,TRBV18,.,.,TRBJ2-6
TGTGCCAGCAGCTTTAGACTAGCGGGAGCGGGGGAGCAGTTCTTC,CASSFRLAGAGEQFF,TRBV11-3,TRBD2,.,TRBJ2-1
TGTGCTAGTGGTTTGCCGGGACAGGGGGCGGAGGGCTATGGCTACACCTTC,CASGLPGQGAEGYGYTF,TRBV12-5,TRBD1,.,TRBJ1-2
TGCGCCAGCAGCTTGGGACAGGGAATCTTAAACTATGGCTACACCTTC,CASSLGQGILNYGYTF,TRBV5-1,TRBD1,.,TRBJ1-2
TGTGCCAGCAATATTCCCGGGACAGGAGTTTACGAGCAGTACTTC,CASNIPGTGVYEQYF,TRBV7-3,TRBD1,.,TRBJ2-7
TGTGCCACCAGTGACTCTGGCGGGGGAGCCACCGGGGAGCTGTTTTTT,CATSDSGGGATGELFF,TRBV24-1,TRBD2,.,TRBJ2-2
TGTGCCAGCAGCTTAATAGTAATGCGAGCCCCCTCCTACGAGCAGTACTTC,CASSLIVMRAPSYEQYF,TRBV11-3,.,.,TRBJ2-7
TGTGCCACCGAACCCAGCGGGAGGGCCTCCAATGAGCAGTTCTTC,CATEPSGRASNEQFF,TRBV15,TRBD2,.,TRBJ2-1
TGCGCCAGCAGAATCGGACAGGGGGTAAATGAGCAGTTCTTC,CASRIGQGVNEQFF,TRBV5-1,TRBD1,few,TRBJ2-1
TGTGCCAGCAGTTACCTAGCGGGACGGGATGAGCAGTTCTTC,CASSYLAGRDEQFF,TRBV6-9,TRBD2,.,TRBJ2-1
TGTGCCAGCAGTGTAGAGATCTTCTCTGGGGCCAACGTCCTGACTTTC,CASSVEIFSGANVLTF,TRBV25-1,.,.,TRBJ2-6
TGTGCCTGGAATACGCGACGGGGTATCGCTGAAGCTTTCTTT,CAWNTRRGIAEAFF,TRBV30,.,.,TRBJ1-1
TGTGCCAGCAGCTTACGAGGACAGTTTAGCAATCAGCCCCAGCATTTT,CASSLRGQFSNQPQHF,TRBV7-2,.,.,TRBJ1-5
TGCGCCAGCAGCCATGTAAGGGATATGGGGCGCAATCAGCCCCAGCATTTT,CASSHVRDMGRNQPQHF,TRBV4-1,.,few,TRBJ1-5
TGTGCCAGTAGTATCACAGGGTCCACTGAAGCTTTCTTT,CASSITGSTEAFF,TRBV19,.,once,TRBJ1-1
TGCGCCAGCAGCTTACGACAAAGTGACCCCTACGAGCAGTACTTC,CASSLRQSDPYEQYF,TRBV5-1,.,.,TRBJ2-7
TGTGCCAGCAGTTTATCCAGGAAACAGCCCCAGCATTTT,CASSLSRKQPQHF,TRBV27,.,.,TRBJ1-5